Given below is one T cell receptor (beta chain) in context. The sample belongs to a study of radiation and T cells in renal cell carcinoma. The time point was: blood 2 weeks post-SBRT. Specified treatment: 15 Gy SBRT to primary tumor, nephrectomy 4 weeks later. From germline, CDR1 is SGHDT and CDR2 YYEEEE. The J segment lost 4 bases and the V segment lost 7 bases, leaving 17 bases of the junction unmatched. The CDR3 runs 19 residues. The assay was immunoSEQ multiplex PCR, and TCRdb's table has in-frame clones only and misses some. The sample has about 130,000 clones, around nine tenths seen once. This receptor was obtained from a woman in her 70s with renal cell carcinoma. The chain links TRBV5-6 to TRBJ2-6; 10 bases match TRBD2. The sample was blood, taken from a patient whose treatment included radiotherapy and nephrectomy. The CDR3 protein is CASDSSASGGPRGANVLTF. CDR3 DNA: TGTGCCAGCGATAGTTCGGCTAGCGGGGGCCCCAGAGGGGCCAACGTCCTGACTTTC.